This note documents a single T cell receptor beta chain sequence. V was cut by 8 bases and J by 4 bases, with 20 bases left in between. Germline V gene lookup returns CDR1 LGHNA and CDR2 YNFKEQ. CDR3 size: 15 residues. These data come from a study of identical twins. TCRdb processed the 5' RACE reads anew with MiXCR; each CDR3 protein has one entry. The profile shows 1.5 million to 2 million distinct CDR3 sequences, more than 30% of them singletons. This clonotype was sampled from a newborn girl in good health. Sequenced input: cord blood. V usage is TRBV4-2 and J usage is TRBJ1-1, with D possibly matching TRBD1 (5 bases). Here the CDR3 reads CASGRPQGEGTEAFF. The CDR3 DNA reads as TGTGCCAGCGGGAGGCCCCAGGGAGAGGGCACTGAAGCTTTCTTT.